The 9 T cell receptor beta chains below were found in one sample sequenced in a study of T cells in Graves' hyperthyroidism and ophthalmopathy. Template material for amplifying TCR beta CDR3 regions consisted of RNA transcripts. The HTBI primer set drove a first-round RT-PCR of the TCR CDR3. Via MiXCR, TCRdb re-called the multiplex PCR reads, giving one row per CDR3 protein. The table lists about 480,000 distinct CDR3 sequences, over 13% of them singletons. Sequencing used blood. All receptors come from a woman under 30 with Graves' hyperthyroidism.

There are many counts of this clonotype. The CDR3 reads CASSLPHQFANYGYTF. DNA for the CDR3: TGTGCCAGCAGTTTACCCCACCAGTTTGCTAACTATGGCTACACCTTC. V gene TRBV28 combines with J gene TRBJ1-2; D ambiguous. Germline V lookup: CDR1 MDHEN, CDR2 SYDVKM. This CDR3 comprises 16 residues. The V gene lost 2 bases and the J gene lost 0 bases, with 13 bases spanning the gap.

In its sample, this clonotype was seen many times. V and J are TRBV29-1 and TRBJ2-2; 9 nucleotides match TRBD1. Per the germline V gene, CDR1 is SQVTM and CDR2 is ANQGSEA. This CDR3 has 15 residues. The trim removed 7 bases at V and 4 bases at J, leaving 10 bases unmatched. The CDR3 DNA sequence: TGCAGCGGTACGACAGGGGGAAGTATCACCGGGGAGCTGTTTTTT. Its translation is CSGTTGGSITGELFF.

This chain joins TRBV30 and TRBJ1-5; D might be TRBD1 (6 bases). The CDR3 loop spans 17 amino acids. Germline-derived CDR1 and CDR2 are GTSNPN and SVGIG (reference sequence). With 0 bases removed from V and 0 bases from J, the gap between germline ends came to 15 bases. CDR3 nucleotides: TGTGCCTGGAGTGTCAGAAAGGGGGATTATAGCAATCAGCCCCAGCATTTT. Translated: CAWSVRKGDYSNQPQHF.

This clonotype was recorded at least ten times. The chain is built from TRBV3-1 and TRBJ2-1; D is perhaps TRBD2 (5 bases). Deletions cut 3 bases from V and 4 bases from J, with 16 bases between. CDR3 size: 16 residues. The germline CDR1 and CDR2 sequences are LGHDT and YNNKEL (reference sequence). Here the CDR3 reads CASSHGSGSGYNEQFF. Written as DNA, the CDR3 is TGTGCCAGCAGCCATGGCTCGGGTTCGGGGTACAATGAGCAGTTCTTC.

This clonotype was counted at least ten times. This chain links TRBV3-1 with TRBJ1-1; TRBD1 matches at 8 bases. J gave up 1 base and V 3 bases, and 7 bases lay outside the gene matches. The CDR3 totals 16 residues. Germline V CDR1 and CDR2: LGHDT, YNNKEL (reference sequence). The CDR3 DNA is TGTGCCAGCAGCCACCAAGCAGGGGGCAAGAACACTGAAGCTTTCTTT. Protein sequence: CASSHQAGGKNTEAFF.

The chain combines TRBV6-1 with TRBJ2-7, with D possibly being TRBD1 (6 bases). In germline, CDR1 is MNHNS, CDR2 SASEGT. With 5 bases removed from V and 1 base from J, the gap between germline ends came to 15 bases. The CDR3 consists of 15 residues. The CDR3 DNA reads TGTGCCAGCAGTCCAGACAGGTTCCTGTCCTACGAGCAGTACGTC. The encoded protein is CASSPDRFLSYEQYV.

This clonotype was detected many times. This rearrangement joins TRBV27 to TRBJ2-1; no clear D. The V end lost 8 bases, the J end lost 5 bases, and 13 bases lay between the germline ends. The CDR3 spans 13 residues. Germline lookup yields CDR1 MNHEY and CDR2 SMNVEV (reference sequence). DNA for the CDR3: TGTGCCAGCGGCGAGGTCGTGGACAATGAGCAGTTCTTC. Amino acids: CASGEVVDNEQFF.

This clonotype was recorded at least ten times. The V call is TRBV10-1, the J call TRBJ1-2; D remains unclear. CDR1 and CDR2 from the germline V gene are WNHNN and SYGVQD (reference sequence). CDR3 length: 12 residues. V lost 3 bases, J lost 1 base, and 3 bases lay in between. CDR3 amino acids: CASSDLNYGYTF. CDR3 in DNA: TGCGCCAGCAGTGACCTTAACTATGGCTACACCTTC.

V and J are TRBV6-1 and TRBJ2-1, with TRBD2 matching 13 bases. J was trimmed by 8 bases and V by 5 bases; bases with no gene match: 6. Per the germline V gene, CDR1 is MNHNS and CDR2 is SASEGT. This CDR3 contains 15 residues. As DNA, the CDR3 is TGTGCCAGCAGTCCGGGACTAGCGGGATATCATGAGCAGTTCTTC. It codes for CASSPGLAGYHEQFF.